These 21 T cell receptor beta chains originate from one sample sequenced in a study of blood T cells in healthy people across ages. Together with a sample-barcoded 5' primer, a J-beta primer mix was included in a second PCR lasting roughly 6 to 12 cycles. TCRdb passed the 5' RACE reads through MiXCR, listing each CDR3 protein once. The data show around 1,100,000 distinct CDR3 sequences, with roughly two fifths seen just once and about an eighth held by the top ten. Material: blood. The receptors stem from a man aged 18 to 30 in good health.

The gene calls are TRBV12-5 and TRBJ1-5, with 7 bases that match TRBD1. There are 16 residues in the CDR3. Trimming removed 3 bases from V and 3 bases from J; junction bases left unmatched: 8. Germline V lookup: CDR1 LGHNT, CDR2 FRNRAP. CDR3 coding DNA: TGTGCTAGTGGTTTTCACTTTACAGGGGCCAATCAGCCCCAGCATTTT. Protein product: CASGFHFTGANQPQHF.

This chain links TRBV9 with TRBJ2-3; TRBD2 matches 8 bases. This CDR3 is built from 16 residues. Germline V lookup: CDR1 SGDLS, CDR2 YYNGEE. The trim removed 5 bases at V and 2 bases at J, leaving 10 bases unmatched. DNA of the CDR3: TGTGCCAGCAGTGGGGATAGCGGGGTGTACACAGATACGCAGTATTTT. This sequence encodes CASSGDSGVYTDTQYF.

This clonotype was picked up a small number of times. V and J are TRBV5-6 and TRBJ2-7, with unresolved D. Germline V gene data show CDR1 as SGHDT and CDR2 as YYEEEE. The ends were cut back, 4 bases at V and 3 bases at J, with 5 bases in the middle. The CDR3 loop spans 11 amino acids. The chain's CDR3 is CASSAFYEQYF. The CDR3 bases are TGTGCCAGCAGCGCCTTCTACGAGCAGTACTTC.

The chain recombines TRBV5-1 with TRBJ1-1; TRBD1 agrees at 7 bases. The CDR3 covers 14 residues. Trimming took 6 bases from V and 6 from J; bases not matched to a gene: 11. Germline V gene data show CDR1 as SGHRS and CDR2 as YFSETQ. CDR3 sequence: CASTKDRYNSEAFF. As DNA, the CDR3 is TGCGCCAGCACCAAGGACAGGTATAATTCTGAAGCTTTCTTT. Full variable domain (outside the CDR3, taken from reference TRBV5-1 and TRBJ1-1): KAGVTQTPRYLIKTRGQQVTLSCSPISGHRSVSWYQQTPGQGLQFLFEYFSETQRNKGNFPGRFSGRQFSNSRSEMNVSTLELGDSALYLCASTKDRYNSEAFFGQGTRLTVV.

This chain connects TRBV2 to TRBJ1-2, with D hard to call. V dropped 1 base and J dropped 5 bases, with 11 bases sitting between them. The CDR3 is 14 residues long. The germline CDR1 and CDR2 sequences are SNHLY and FYNNEI. This CDR3 is CASSEGPLAYGYTF. The CDR3 coding sequence is TGTGCCAGCAGTGAAGGACCCCTAGCATATGGCTACACCTTC.

The table lists this clonotype with a few counts. The chain is built from TRBV29-1 and TRBJ1-1, with TRBD1 identical over 9 bases. Looked up from germline, CDR1 is SQVTM and CDR2 is ANQGSEA. V was pared by 6 bases and J by 5 bases, with 10 bases of the junction left unmatched. The CDR3 is 14 residues long. The CDR3 bases are TGCAGCGTCCACAGGGGGCCGATGGGGACTGAAGCTTTCTTT. It is translated as CSVHRGPMGTEAFF.

This clonotype was picked up a small number of times. The chain joins TRBV27 to TRBJ2-7; a possible D gene is TRBD1 (5 bases). The V end was cut by 3 bases, the J end by 3 bases, with 12 bases between. This CDR3 is 14 amino acids long. The germline V gene has CDR1 MNHEY and CDR2 SMNVEV (reference sequence). CDR3 bases: TGTGCCAGCAGTTTGTTCAGGGTGGGCTACGAGCAGTACTTC. This translates into CASSLFRVGYEQYF.

This clonotype came up a few times. Sequence at one end of the junction differs from germline and may be a read error. V gene TRBV6-1 combines with J gene TRBJ1-2, with D hard to call. CDR1 MNHNS and CDR2 SASEGT come from the germline V gene. CDR3 length: 15 residues. The DNA of the CDR3 is TGCGCCAGCAGTGAAGGGCAGATGGATAACTATGGCTACACCTTC. Translating it yields CASSEGQMDNYGYTF.

The rearrangement joins TRBV12-3 or TRBV12-4 to TRBJ2-2; D assignment may be TRBD1 or TRBD2 (5 bases each). The CDR3 loop spans 14 amino acids. Trimming left V 1 base short and J 6 bases short, with 9 bases between. The CDR3 DNA follows: TGTGCCAGCAGTTTAGGAGGGGTCCCCGGGGAGCTGTTTTTT. Encoded protein: CASSLGGVPGELFF.

This clonotype was detected a few times. This rearrangement joins TRBV10-3 to TRBJ2-1; D is undetermined. CDR1 is ENHRY and CDR2 is SYGVKD in the germline V gene. The CDR3 covers 13 residues. The ends were cut back, 8 bases at V and 0 bases at J, with 8 bases in the middle. CDR3 protein: CAISPSSYNEQFF. DNA of the CDR3: TGTGCCATCTCTCCGAGCTCCTACAATGAGCAGTTCTTC.

This clonotype was observed at least ten times. This sequence joins TRBV20-1 and TRBJ2-3, with D perhaps TRBD1 or TRBD2 (5 bases each). V gave up 5 bases and J gave up 2 bases, with 17 bases separating them. Per germline, CDR1 DFQATT and CDR2 SNEGSKA (reference sequence). This CDR3 is 15 amino acids long. CDR3 residues: CSASAGTDVTDTQYF. In nucleotides, the CDR3 is TGCAGTGCTTCCGCCGGGACGGATGTCACAGATACGCAGTATTTT.

The gene calls are TRBV5-5 and TRBJ2-3; TRBD1 agrees at 9 bases. Germline V gene sequence: CDR1 SGHKS, CDR2 YYEKEE (reference sequence). The J segment lost 0 bases and the V segment lost 0 bases, leaving 8 bases of the junction unmatched. The CDR3 is made up of 18 amino acids. Here the CDR3 reads CASSLAGFGTGSTDTQYF. The CDR3 DNA reads TGTGCCAGCAGCTTGGCCGGATTTGGGACAGGGAGCACAGATACGCAGTATTTT.

Comment on this clonotype: Mismatch with germline at one junction end may stem from a read error. V gene TRBV12-3 or TRBV12-4 combines with J gene TRBJ2-4; D not resolved. The CDR3 consists of 16 residues. The CDR3 loop is CACSRAETLAKNIQYF. CDR3 bases: TGTGCCTGCAGCCGGGCGGAAACCCTAGCCAAAAACATTCAGTACTTC.

The rearrangement joins TRBV7-3 to TRBJ1-1; 7 positions match TRBD1. Losses at the gene ends were 5 bases for V and 0 bases for J; bases not matched to a gene: 9. Per the germline V gene, CDR1 is SGHTA and CDR2 is FQGTGA. The CDR3 runs 16 residues. CDR3 protein: CASSPTTGRMNTEAFF. CDR3 in DNA: TGTGCCAGCAGCCCCACGACAGGGCGCATGAACACTGAAGCTTTCTTT.

The chain uses TRBV6-6 and TRBJ1-1; the D is unclear. Germline V gene data show CDR1 as MNHNY and CDR2 as SVGAGI (reference sequence). Between the trimmed V and J ends, which lost 7 bases and 4 bases, there was a span of 19 bases. The CDR3 consists of 15 residues. The CDR3 DNA follows: TGTGCCAGCACCGACGTGCAACAGATGAGCACTGAAGCTTTCTTT. This encodes CASTDVQQMSTEAFF.

This clonotype was seen more than once but under ten times. The chain has TRBV5-5 and TRBJ2-3, with a possible D match to TRBD1 (5 bases). The ends were cut back, 3 bases at V and 2 bases at J, with 10 bases in the middle. The CDR3 spans 14 residues. Germline loops: CDR1 SGHKS, CDR2 YYEKEE (reference sequence). In DNA, the CDR3 is TGTGCCAGCAGCTGGGGCACCCCCACAGATACGCAGTATTTT. Translating gives CASSWGTPTDTQYF.

This chain links TRBV2 with TRBJ2-3; 7 nucleotides align to TRBD1. The CDR3 is made up of 15 amino acids. The J segment lost 0 bases and the V segment lost 8 bases, leaving 8 bases of the junction unmatched. Germline V gene sequence: CDR1 SNHLY, CDR2 FYNNEI. The chain's CDR3 is CASFKQGTSTDTQYF. The CDR3 bases are TGTGCCAGCTTTAAACAGGGGACAAGCACAGATACGCAGTATTTT.

The count of this clonotype is one. V is TRBV10-3 and J is TRBJ1-2, with 7 bases lining up with TRBD1. Trimming took 10 bases from V and 4 from J; bases not matched to a gene: 9. The CDR3 is 13 amino acids. In germline, CDR1 is ENHRY, CDR2 SYGVKD. The CDR3 loop is CATLHGTVYGYTF. In DNA, the CDR3 is TGTGCCACCCTTCACGGGACAGTCTATGGCTACACCTTC.

The CDR3 here is CASSLEGIGLGYGYTF. The CDR3 DNA reads TGTGCCAGCAGCTTAGAGGGAATCGGACTGGGGTATGGCTACACCTTC. The rearrangement links TRBV7-9 to TRBJ1-2, with D unresolved. Germline V gives CDR1 SEHNR, CDR2 FQNEAQ (reference sequence). Trimming removed 1 base from V and 5 bases from J, with 17 bases in between. The CDR3 runs to 16 residues.

The sample holds one count of this clonotype. One end of the junction is discordant with germline, which a read error may explain. This chain links TRBV5-1 with TRBJ2-7; tentatively, D is TRBD2 (5 bases). The CDR3 has 14 amino acids. Germline V lookup: CDR1 SGHRS, CDR2 YFSETQ. DNA of the CDR3: TGCGCCAGCAGCCAATCTAGCTCTGTCTACGAGCGGTACTTC. Translated: CASSQSSSVYERYF.

V usage is TRBV12-3 or TRBV12-4 and J usage is TRBJ1-5, with 9 bases that match TRBD1. This CDR3 spans 15 amino acids. The V gene end was trimmed by 2 bases and the J gene end by 4 bases; junction bases not matched to a gene: 3. CDR3 coding DNA: TGTGCCAGCAGTTTAAGTGGGACAGGGAATCAGCCCCAGCATTTT. It is translated as CASSLSGTGNQPQHF.